Listed below are T cell receptor beta chains from one sample, sequenced in a study of T-cell reconstitution after alpha-beta-depleted transplantation in children. TCRdb re-analysed the PCR reads in MiXCR, keeping a single row per CDR3 protein. The table lists 400,000 to 450,000 distinct CDR3 sequences, 43% of them singletons. The sequences come from PBMCs, collected before TCRalphabeta/CD19-depleted stem cell transplant. Receptors originate from a girl aged 2-10 years with aplastic anemia, due to receive a stem cell transplant. CDR3s include the opening cysteine and the closing phenylalanine or tryptophan. D genes are given only for firm matches. The size of a clone is reported for some rows only, either as once, few or many, or as a class for expanded clones.

J | V | size | D | DNA | CDR3
TRBJ1-2 | TRBV27 | few | . | TGTGCCAGCATGTTACGTCTGGGGGGGGGGCTCGACTATGGCTACACCTTC | CASMLRLGGGLDYGYTF
TRBJ2-7 | TRBV7-2 | . | . | TGTGCCAGCACCACGCAGGGAGGCGAGCAGTACTTC | CASTTQGGEQYF
TRBJ2-3 | TRBV5-1 | many | . | TGCGCCAGCAGCTCCAGCGTCGCTGTAGATACGCAGTATTTT | CASSSSVAVDTQYF
TRBJ2-1 | TRBV20-1 | . | . | TGCAGTGCTAGGCTCAAAACAGGGAGGCATGAGCAGTTCTTC | CSARLKTGRHEQFF
TRBJ2-3 | TRBV6-2/TRBV6-3 | few | . | TGTGCCAGCAGCAAGAGAACTTCAAGCACAGATACGCAGTATTTT | CASSKRTSSTDTQYF
TRBJ2-5 | TRBV7-2 | many | . | TGTGCCAGCAGCTCCGGTAGCGTGATTAAAGAGACCCAGTACTTC | CASSSGSVIKETQYF
TRBJ2-1 | TRBV4-2 | . | . | TGTGCCAGCAGCCAAGAGCGGAGGGGGTCCTACAATGAGCAGTTCTTC | CASSQERRGSYNEQFF
TRBJ1-5 | TRBV15 | . | . | TGTGCCACCAGCAGCCGGGGAGGGAGACAGCCCCAGCATTTT | CATSSRGGRQPQHF
TRBJ1-3 | TRBV6-5 | many | . | TGTGCCAGCAGTTCAAACAGGGCGCGCTCTGGAAACACCATATATTTT | CASSSNRARSGNTIYF
TRBJ2-5 | TRBV11-3 | . | TRBD2 | TGTGCCAGCAGTCAAGGGACTAGCGGGCCCCAAGAGACCCAGTACTTC | CASSQGTSGPQETQYF
TRBJ2-2 | TRBV27 | . | . | TGTGCCAGCAGTTTATCCCCGGGTATCAACACCGGGGAGCTGTTTTTT | CASSLSPGINTGELFF
TRBJ1-1 | TRBV3-1 | many | . | TGTGCCAGCACCCCGATTATGGGGACTGAAGCTTTCTTT | CASTPIMGTEAFF
TRBJ2-7 | TRBV18 | many | . | TGTGCCAGCTCCCCGGACGACAAGGAAGTCCACGAGCAGTACTTC | CASSPDDKEVHEQYF
TRBJ2-7 | TRBV27 | . | . | TGTGCCAGCAGTCCCCTGGGACAATCCTCCTCCGAGCAGTACTTC | CASSPLGQSSSEQYF
TRBJ2-6 | TRBV20-1 | . | TRBD1 | TGCAGTGCCCCGACAGGGGGCTCCTCTGGGGCCAACGTCCTGACTTTC | CSAPTGGSSGANVLTF
TRBJ1-2 | TRBV7-2 | . | . | TGTGCCAGCAGCGCTGGACTTCAGGGGTACCTCGGCGACACCTTC | CASSAGLQGYLGDTF
TRBJ2-3 | TRBV20-1 | few | TRBD2 | TGCAGTGCTGCCCCCGGGGCTAGCGGAAGTTACACAGATACGCAGTATTTT | CSAAPGASGSYTDTQYF
TRBJ2-6 | TRBV4-1 | . | . | TGCGCCAGCAGCCAAGCTCGAGGCAACTATAAGGCTGGGGCCAACGTCCTGACTTTC | CASSQARGNYKAGANVLTF
TRBJ2-4 | TRBV5-6 | many | TRBD1 | TGTGCCAGCAGCCCGGACCGGACAGGGTGGGACATTCAGTACTTC | CASSPDRTGWDIQYF
TRBJ1-2 | TRBV20-1 | . | . | TGCAGTGCTGACCTCAACCGGGACGGCATTAACTATGGCTACACCTTC | CSADLNRDGINYGYTF
TRBJ2-7 | TRBV20-1 | . | TRBD2 | TGCAGTGCTACCCCTAGCGGGAGGGCCCGGGGCGAGCAGTACTTC | CSATPSGRARGEQYF
TRBJ1-1 | TRBV3-1 | . | . | TGTGCCAGCAGCCAAGAGGCTGGGACTGAAGCTTTCTTT | CASSQEAGTEAFF
TRBJ2-7 | TRBV4-2 | . | TRBD1 | TGTGCCAGCAGCCAGAACTCGGGACAGGGGGCGAGCGAGCAGTACTTC | CASSQNSGQGASEQYF
TRBJ2-1 | TRBV20-1 | once | . | TGCAGTGCTAGAGATCTAAAGTCGAATGAGCAGTTCTTC | CSARDLKSNEQFF
TRBJ2-1 | TRBV20-1 | . | . | TGCAGTGCTAGGAATAACTTTGAGGGCTATGAGCAGTTCTTC | CSARNNFEGYEQFF
TRBJ1-6 | TRBV12-3/TRBV12-4 | few | TRBD1 | TGTGCCAGCACCCCCACGACAGGGGGCAGATCACCCCTCCACTTT | CASTPTTGGRSPLHF
TRBJ2-1 | TRBV10-1 | . | TRBD2 | TGCGCCAGCAGTGACGGGAGGGCCCGGAATGAGCAGTTCTTC | CASSDGRARNEQFF
TRBJ2-1 | TRBV7-2 | . | . | TGTGCCAGCAGCTTTGGTGGGATAGTAGTCGATGAGCAGTTCTTC | CASSFGGIVVDEQFF
TRBJ2-5 | TRBV20-1 | many | . | TGCAGTGCTAGATCCTGGGTAGGCGATGAGAAAGAGACCCAGTACTTC | CSARSWVGDEKETQYF
TRBJ2-3 | TRBV11-2 | . | TRBD2 | TGTGCCAGCAGCACAAACTCGCTAGCGGGGGTTGATACGCAGTATTTT | CASSTNSLAGVDTQYF
TRBJ2-1 | TRBV6-1 | . | TRBD2 | TGTGCCAGCAGGAGTAGCGGGAGGGCCTACAATGAGCAGTTCTTC | CASRSSGRAYNEQFF
TRBJ2-1 | TRBV15 | few | . | TGTGCCACCAGACTAGTCAATGACAATGAGCAGTTCTTC | CATRLVNDNEQFF
TRBJ1-1 | TRBV15 | many | . | TGTGCCACCAGCAGGACAGATGCAAACACTGAAGCTTTCTTT | CATSRTDANTEAFF
TRBJ2-1 | TRBV15 | many | . | TGTGCCACCACTCCGACCGTGAGCTCCTACAATGAGCAGTTCTTC | CATTPTVSSYNEQFF